The entry that follows covers one T cell receptor beta chain sequence. This table comes from immunoSEQ multiplex PCR, and its TCRdb copy is limited to in-frame clones, with some not included. The sample includes around 72,000 clones, more than 85% of them seen just once. The data were taken from a study of blood T cell repertoires in COVID-19. Study-level information: Sites in the United States, Italy and Spain provided acute and convalescent COVID-19 samples. PBMCs, B-cell-depleted T cells, or T cells were the source of the cDNA or gDNA that made up the material.

V lost 1 base, J lost 1 base, and 9 bases stayed unmatched. Germline CDR1 and CDR2: SGHNT and YYREEE (reference sequence). The CDR3 contains 17 residues. The sample taken for sequencing was peripheral blood. This TCR came from a human donor with active COVID-19. The donor label of this sample is uncertain. The chain recombines TRBV5-4 with TRBJ2-5; 8 bases match TRBD1. The CDR3 sequence: CASSLPGQGSLQETQYF. The CDR3 DNA follows: TGTGCCAGCAGCTTGCCCGGACAGGGAAGTCTCCAAGAGACCCAGTACTTC.